Listed below are T cell receptor beta chains from one sample, sequenced in a study of cytomegalovirus exposure and HLA in healthy donors. The repertoire was sequenced with immunoSEQ multiplex PCR; TCRdb's copy has only in-frame clones and lacks some. Found here are roughly 140,000 clones, roughly 82% of them singletons; the top ten hold 6.6%. The source material was PBMCs. Receptors were obtained from a woman between 50 and 59 years old in good health and CMV-seropositive. Both conserved end residues are part of each CDR3. D genes are given only for firm matches. Not all rows give a size; the values are once, few, many and, for expanded clones, a class.

D gene	clone size	J gene	V gene	CDR3 DNA	CDR3 protein
-	few	TRBJ1-4	TRBV6-1	TGTGCCAGCAGACAGGGCCTTGCAACTAATGAAAAACTGTTTTTT	CASRQGLATNEKLFF
-	once	TRBJ1-2	TRBV2	TGTGCCAGCAGTGAAATTCAGGGGTTCGGCTACACCTTC	CASSEIQGFGYTF
TRBD1	-	TRBJ2-1	TRBV11-2	TGTGCCAGCAGCTCATTTCAGGGGGACAACTACAATGAGCAGTTCTTC	CASSSFQGDNYNEQFF
-	-	TRBJ2-7	TRBV21-1	TGTGCCAGCAGCAAAGCTAGGGGACAGGATAGCTCCTACGAGCAGTACTTC	CASSKARGQDSSYEQYF
TRBD1	once	TRBJ1-2	TRBV7-9	TGTGCCAGCCAGGGGGGCGATGAAAACTATGGCTACACCTTC	CASQGGDENYGYTF
-	-	TRBJ2-6	TRBV18	TGTGCCAGCTCACCTCTACAGGGGAGGAGATCTGGGGCCAACGTCCTGACTTTC	CASSPLQGRRSGANVLTF
-	-	TRBJ1-1	TRBV5-5	TGTGCCAGCAGCTTGAACGGGGAGAACACTGAAGCTTTCTTT	CASSLNGENTEAFF
TRBD1	-	TRBJ1-2	TRBV10-2	TGCGCCAGCAGGCAGGGGGCGCGGGATGGCTACACCTTC	CASRQGARDGYTF
-	-	TRBJ1-5	TRBV6-6	TGTGCCAGCAATGTGCAGGGTTATAGCAATCAGCCCCAGCATTTT	CASNVQGYSNQPQHF
-	-	TRBJ2-1	TRBV5-1	TGCGCCAGCAGCTTGGCCATGGCGGGGGCCCTACCAAATGAGCAGTTCTTC	CASSLAMAGALPNEQFF
-	-	TRBJ1-2	TRBV5-8	TGTGCCAGCAGCCAGACAGGATCGCTATACTATGGCTACACCTTC	CASSQTGSLYYGYTF
-	-	TRBJ1-4	TRBV18	TGTGCCAGCCAAGGACAGCACAATGAAAAACTGTTTTTT	CASQGQHNEKLFF
TRBD1	-	TRBJ2-2	TRBV11-2	TGTGCCAGCAGCTTAATCCGGGACAGGGGCCGGGAGCTGTTTTTT	CASSLIRDRGRELFF
-	few	TRBJ1-5	TRBV9	TGTGCCAGCAGCCCCACGGGGAGGGGAGATCAGCCCCAGCATTTT	CASSPTGRGDQPQHF
TRBD2	few	TRBJ2-1	TRBV13	TGTGCCAGCAGCTCGAGGACTAGCGGGGGAGACATTTACAATGAGCAGTTCTTC	CASSSRTSGGDIYNEQFF
-	-	TRBJ1-1	TRBV6-5	TGTGCCAGCAGTTACCTCCAGGGGAACACTGAAGCTTTCTTT	CASSYLQGNTEAFF
TRBD1	-	TRBJ1-1	TRBV19	TGTGCCAGTTCTACTTTTGGGACAGGGGGACTCGCTTTCTTT	CASSTFGTGGLAFF
-	-	TRBJ1-2	TRBV6-5	TGTGCCAGCAGGCCTGGGGCGGGGAGTAACTATGGCTACACCTTC	CASRPGAGSNYGYTF
TRBD2	-	TRBJ2-3	TRBV7-2	TGTGCCAGCAGCTTAGGACGGACTAGCGGGGGGGGAGATACGCAGTATTTT	CASSLGRTSGGGDTQYF
TRBD2	few	TRBJ2-7	TRBV4-3	TGCGCCAGCAGCCAAGGGGTTAGCGGGACAACCTACGAGCAGTACTTC	CASSQGVSGTTYEQYF
TRBD2	-	TRBJ2-3	TRBV7-3	TGTGCCAGCAGCCCGACTAGCGGGGGGGCTAGCACAGATACGCAGTATTTT	CASSPTSGGASTDTQYF
TRBD1	-	TRBJ2-3	TRBV18	TGTGCCAGCTCACCACCGACAGGGATTAGCACAGATACGCAGTATTTT	CASSPPTGISTDTQYF
-	few	TRBJ2-1	TRBV4-2	TGTGCCAGCAGCCAAAAAAGAGGGATTTACAATGAGCAGTTCTTC	CASSQKRGIYNEQFF
-	-	TRBJ1-1	TRBV6-1	TGTGCCAGCAGTGAGGCAGGGATGAACACTGAAGCTTTCTTT	CASSEAGMNTEAFF
TRBD1	-	TRBJ1-2	TRBV7-9	TGTGCCAGCAGCCCCCGACAGGGGAATGGCTACACCTTC	CASSPRQGNGYTF
-	-	TRBJ1-1	TRBV27	TGTGCCAGCAGTCTAACAGGACAGCCCTCCACTGAAGCTTTCTTT	CASSLTGQPSTEAFF
TRBD1	-	TRBJ1-6	TRBV30	TGTGCCTGGAGTGACAGGGGACGTTCACCCCTCCACTTT	CAWSDRGRSPLHF
TRBD2	-	TRBJ2-2	TRBV2	TGTGCCAGCAGCCCTCTAGCGGGGTCGCCCGGGGAGCTGTTTTTT	CASSPLAGSPGELFF
-	-	TRBJ2-2	TRBV7-8	TGTGCCAGCAGCTTAGACAGCTCCGGGGAGCTGTTTTTT	CASSLDSSGELFF
TRBD1	-	TRBJ1-1	TRBV5-1	TGCGCCAGCAGCCTTACCGGGACAGGGAACACTGAAGCTTTCTTT	CASSLTGTGNTEAFF
TRBD1	-	TRBJ2-7	TRBV27	TGTGCCAGCAGTCCAGGGGGACAGGCGAGGGAGTACTTC	CASSPGGQAREYF
TRBD1	-	TRBJ2-7	TRBV9	TGTGCCAGCAGCGTGGGACAGGGGAATTACGAGCAGTACTTC	CASSVGQGNYEQYF
TRBD2	-	TRBJ2-1	TRBV10-3	TGTGCCATCAGTGCGGGCGGGGGGCCTTACAATGAGCAGTTCTTC	CAISAGGGPYNEQFF
-	-	TRBJ1-5	TRBV28	TGTGCCAGCAGTTCTTTTAGGGGGGGCTATCAGCCCCAGCATTTT	CASSSFRGGYQPQHF
-	few	TRBJ2-7	TRBV6-1	TGTGCCAGCAGCAACTACGAGCAGTACTTC	CASSNYEQYF
-	-	TRBJ2-1	TRBV30	TGTGCCTGGAGTGTGGGGGGGGCTGAGCAGTTCTTC	CAWSVGGAEQFF